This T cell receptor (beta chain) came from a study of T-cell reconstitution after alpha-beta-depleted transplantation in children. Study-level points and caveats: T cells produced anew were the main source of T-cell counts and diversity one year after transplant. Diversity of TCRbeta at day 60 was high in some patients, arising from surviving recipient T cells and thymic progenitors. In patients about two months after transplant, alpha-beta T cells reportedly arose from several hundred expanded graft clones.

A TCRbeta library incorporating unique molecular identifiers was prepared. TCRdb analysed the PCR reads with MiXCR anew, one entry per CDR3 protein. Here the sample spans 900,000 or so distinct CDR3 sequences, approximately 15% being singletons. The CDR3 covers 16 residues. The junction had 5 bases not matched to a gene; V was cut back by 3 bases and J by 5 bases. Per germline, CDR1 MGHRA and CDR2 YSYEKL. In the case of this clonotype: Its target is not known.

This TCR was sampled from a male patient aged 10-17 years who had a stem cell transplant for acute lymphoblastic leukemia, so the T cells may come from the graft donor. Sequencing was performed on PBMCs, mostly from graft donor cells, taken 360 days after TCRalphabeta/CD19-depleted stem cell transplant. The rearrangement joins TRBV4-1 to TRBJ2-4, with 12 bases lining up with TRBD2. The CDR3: CASSQATSGGQNIQYF. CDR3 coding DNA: TGCGCCAGCAGCCAGGCGACTAGCGGGGGTCAAAACATTCAGTACTTC.